These 14 T cell receptor beta chains share one sample of origin, sequenced in a study of T cell responses to AZD1222 COVID-19 vaccine. Only in-frame clones appear in the TCRdb table, and some are missing; sequencing was by immunoSEQ multiplex PCR. The top ten hold roughly 4.9% of the sample, which has under 150,000 clones, about 92% seen once. This specimen consisted of peripheral blood, obtained on day 0 of AZD1222 vaccination. The receptors were sampled from an adult in good health.

CDR3: CASSVGGQGGNTGELFF. As DNA, the CDR3 is TGTGCCAGCAGCGTAGGGGGACAGGGAGGAAACACCGGGGAGCTGTTTTTT. The chain combines TRBV9 with TRBJ2-2, with 9 nucleotides matching TRBD1. This CDR3 contains 17 residues. With V trimmed by 0 bases and J by 2 bases, 5 bases remained unmatched. Per germline, CDR1 SGDLS and CDR2 YYNGEE.

This sequence joins TRBV18 and TRBJ1-5, with D possibly being TRBD1 (5 bases). Germline V lookup: CDR1 KGHSH, CDR2 LQKENI. Trimming left V 2 bases short and J 1 base short, with 15 bases between. The CDR3 runs to 17 residues. Written as DNA, the CDR3 is TGTGCCAGCTCACCAAGCTTCTCAGGGCTAAGCAATCAGCCCCAGCATTTT. Translated, it gives CASSPSFSGLSNQPQHF.

This chain uses TRBV30 with TRBJ2-7; 12 bases are a match to TRBD2. V shed 1 base, J shed 1 base, and the junction held 14 bases outside the gene matches. Germline CDR1 GTSNPN, CDR2 SVGIG (reference sequence). The CDR3 extends over 19 amino acids. The CDR3 loop is CAWSAPGLAGSIRSYEQYF. CDR3 nucleotides: TGTGCCTGGAGTGCCCCCGGACTAGCGGGATCGATTCGGTCCTACGAGCAGTACTTC.

The J gene is TRBJ1-2, the V gene TRBV18; tentatively, D is TRBD1 (5 bases). Trimming shortened V by 2 bases and J by 0 bases, and 10 bases separated the two germline ends. CDR1 KGHSH and CDR2 LQKENI come from the germline V gene. This CDR3 has 15 amino acids. Written as DNA, the CDR3 is TGTGCCAGCTCACCAATCAGGGAAGCTAACTATGGCTACACCTTC. It translates to CASSPIREANYGYTF.

The chain has TRBV20-1 and TRBJ2-5; TRBD1 might be the D (6 bases). Trimming stripped 3 bases from V and 0 bases from J, with 14 bases between. The CDR3 runs to 15 residues. Germline lookup yields CDR1 DFQATT and CDR2 SNEGSKA (reference sequence). CDR3 nucleotides: TGCAGTGCTAGTCCCCAGGGGACCTACCAAGAGACCCAGTACTTC. It encodes CSASPQGTYQETQYF.

The chain carries TRBV19 and TRBJ2-3; 10 positions agree with TRBD2. The CDR3 loop spans 16 amino acids. Trimming cost V 6 bases and J 4 bases; bases outside gene matches: 10. Per germline, CDR1 LNHDA and CDR2 SQIVND (reference sequence). The DNA of the CDR3 is TGTGCCAGTAGACCAAGCTTAGCGGGAGGCGCAGATACGCAGTATTTT. Translating it yields CASRPSLAGGADTQYF.

The rearrangement links TRBV28 to TRBJ2-7, with TRBD1 matching 8 bases. CDR1 and CDR2 from the germline V gene are MDHEN and SYDVKM. After removal of 5 bases from V and 3 bases from J, the junction contained 12 bases not matched to a gene. The CDR3 is made up of 16 amino acids. This CDR3 is CASSRQGIYYYYEQYF. The CDR3 coding sequence is TGTGCCAGCAGTCGACAGGGGATTTACTACTACTACGAGCAGTACTTC.

V and J are TRBV2 and TRBJ2-7; 10 nucleotides line up with TRBD2. The CDR3 covers 14 residues. Germline values: CDR1 SNHLY, CDR2 FYNNEI. Unmatched junction bases numbered 3, after V lost 6 bases and J lost 1 base. The CDR3 loop reads CASRVSGGSYEQYF. CDR3 coding DNA: TGTGCCAGCAGAGTTAGCGGGGGGTCCTACGAGCAGTACTTC.

This chain joins TRBV5-4 and TRBJ2-2; 7 bases line up with TRBD1. Germline V gene sequence: CDR1 SGHNT, CDR2 YYREEE (reference sequence). The length of the CDR3 is 14 residues. The junction had 1 base not matched to a gene; V was cut back by 4 bases and J by 1 base. CDR3 sequence: CASSRTGNTGELFF. CDR3 coding DNA: TGTGCCAGCAGCCGGACAGGGAACACCGGGGAGCTGTTTTTT.

The genes are TRBV2 and TRBJ2-5; a possible D gene is TRBD1 (5 bases). The germline gives CDR1 SNHLY, CDR2 FYNNEI. This CDR3 has 16 residues. V lost 7 bases and J 4 bases, leaving 22 bases between the germline ends. Here the CDR3 reads CASIPPGRTRGETQYF. As DNA, the CDR3 is TGTGCCAGCATCCCCCCAGGGCGCACCCGAGGAGAGACCCAGTACTTC.

The chain's CDR3 is CSAGNTEAFF. CDR3 DNA: TGCAGCGCCGGGAACACTGAAGCTTTCTTT. The chain combines TRBV29-1 with TRBJ1-1; D gene unclear. This CDR3 is built from 10 residues. Germline assignment: CDR1 SQVTM and CDR2 ANQGSEA. V lost 7 bases and J 1 base, leaving 4 bases between the germline ends.

The rearrangement links TRBV3-1 (or the pseudogene TRBV3-2) to TRBJ2-7, with TRBD1 matching 11 bases. Germline V gene sequence: CDR1 LGHDT, CDR2 YNNKEL (reference sequence). The J segment lost 5 bases and the V segment lost 1 base, leaving 7 bases of the junction unmatched. The CDR3 totals 16 residues. The DNA of the CDR3 is TGTGCCAGCAGCCAAGGCGGACAGGGGGCGCCCCACGAGCAGTACTTC. Its protein is CASSQGGQGAPHEQYF.

The chain employs TRBV6-1 and TRBJ2-5; 11 bases map to TRBD2. V shed 3 bases, J shed 4 bases, and the junction held 4 bases outside the gene matches. Germline loops: CDR1 MNHNS, CDR2 SASEGT. The CDR3 is made up of 15 amino acids. CDR3 loop: CASSEWLAGGETQYF. In DNA, the CDR3 is TGTGCCAGCAGTGAGTGGCTAGCGGGAGGAGAGACCCAGTACTTC.

The CDR3 nucleotides are TGTGCCAGCAGCCAAGGGGGGGTATACAATGAGCAGTTCTTC. As protein: CASSQGGVYNEQFF. This chain connects TRBV4-2 to TRBJ2-1, with D possibly matching TRBD2 (6 bases). This CDR3 comprises 14 residues. The germline V and J ends were trimmed by 1 base and 4 bases, with 8 bases remaining between them. Germline V gene lookup returns CDR1 LGHNA and CDR2 YNFKEQ.